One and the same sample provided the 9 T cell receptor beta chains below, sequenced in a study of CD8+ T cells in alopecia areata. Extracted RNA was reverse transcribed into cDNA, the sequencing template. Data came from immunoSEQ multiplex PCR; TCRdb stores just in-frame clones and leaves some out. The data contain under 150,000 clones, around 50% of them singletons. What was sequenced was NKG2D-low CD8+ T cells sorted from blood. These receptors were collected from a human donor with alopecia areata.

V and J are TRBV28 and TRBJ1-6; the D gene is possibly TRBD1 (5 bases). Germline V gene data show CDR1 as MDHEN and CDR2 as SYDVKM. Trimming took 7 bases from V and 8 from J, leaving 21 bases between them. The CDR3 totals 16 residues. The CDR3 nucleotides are TGTGCCAGCACCTTGCGGGGGACCGCGGACTATTCACCCCTCCACTTT. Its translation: CASTLRGTADYSPLHF.

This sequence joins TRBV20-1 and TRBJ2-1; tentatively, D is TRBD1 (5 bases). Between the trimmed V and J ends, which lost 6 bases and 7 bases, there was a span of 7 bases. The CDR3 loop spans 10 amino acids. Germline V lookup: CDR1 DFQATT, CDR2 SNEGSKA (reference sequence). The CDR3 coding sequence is TGCAGTGCAAAGGGGAATGAGCAGTTCTTC. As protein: CSAKGNEQFF.

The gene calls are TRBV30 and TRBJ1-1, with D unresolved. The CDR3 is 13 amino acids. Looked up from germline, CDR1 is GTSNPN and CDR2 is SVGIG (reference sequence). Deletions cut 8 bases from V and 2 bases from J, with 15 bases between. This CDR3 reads CAHTGDLNTEAFF. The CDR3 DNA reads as TGTGCCCACACTGGAGACCTAAACACTGAAGCTTTCTTT.

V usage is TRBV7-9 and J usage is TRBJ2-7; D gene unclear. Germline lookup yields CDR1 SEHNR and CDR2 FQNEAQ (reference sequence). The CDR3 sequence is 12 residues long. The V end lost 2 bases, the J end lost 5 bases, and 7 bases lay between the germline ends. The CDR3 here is CASSLTWNEQYF. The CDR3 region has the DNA TGTGCCAGCAGCTTAACCTGGAACGAGCAGTACTTC.

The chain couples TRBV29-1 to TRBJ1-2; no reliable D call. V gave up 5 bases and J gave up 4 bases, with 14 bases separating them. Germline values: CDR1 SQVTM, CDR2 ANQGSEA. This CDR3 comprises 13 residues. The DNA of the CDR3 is TGCAGCGTTTTAGAGGAAGGAGGCTATGGCTACACCTTC. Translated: CSVLEEGGYGYTF.

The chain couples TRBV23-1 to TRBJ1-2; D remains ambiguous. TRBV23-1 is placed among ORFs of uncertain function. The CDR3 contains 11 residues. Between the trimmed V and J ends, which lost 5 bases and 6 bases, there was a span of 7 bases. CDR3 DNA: TGCGCCAGCAGTGGGCCGCATGGCTACACCTTC. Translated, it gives CASSGPHGYTF.

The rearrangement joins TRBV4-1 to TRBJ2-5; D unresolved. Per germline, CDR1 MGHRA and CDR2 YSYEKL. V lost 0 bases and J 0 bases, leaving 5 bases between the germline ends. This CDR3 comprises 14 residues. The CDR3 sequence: CASSQERNQETQYF. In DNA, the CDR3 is TGCGCCAGCAGCCAAGAGAGGAACCAAGAGACCCAGTACTTC.

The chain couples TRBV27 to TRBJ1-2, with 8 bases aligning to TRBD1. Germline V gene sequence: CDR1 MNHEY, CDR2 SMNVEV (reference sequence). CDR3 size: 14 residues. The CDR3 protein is CDRPCDRGHYGYTF. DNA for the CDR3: TGTGACAGACCCTGTGACAGGGGTCACTATGGCTACACCTTC.

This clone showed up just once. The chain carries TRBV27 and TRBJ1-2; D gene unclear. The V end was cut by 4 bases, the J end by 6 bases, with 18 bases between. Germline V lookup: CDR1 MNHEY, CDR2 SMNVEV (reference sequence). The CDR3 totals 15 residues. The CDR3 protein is CASSSRGNGRNGYTF. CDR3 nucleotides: TGTGCCAGCAGTTCCCGGGGTAATGGGAGGAATGGCTACACCTTC.